This TCR beta chain emerged from a study of shared clonotypes between healthy human individuals. Germline CDR1 and CDR2: SGHNT and YYREEE (reference sequence). The CDR3 covers 14 residues. Between the trimmed V and J ends, which lost 5 bases and 6 bases, there was a span of 18 bases. TCRdb keeps only in-frame clones here, not all; method: immunoSEQ multiplex PCR. The repertoire has under 850,000 clones, around 77% of them found once; the top ten carry over 1.5%. The source is a woman in her 30s in good health. V gene TRBV5-4 combines with J gene TRBJ2-7, with D perhaps TRBD1 (5 bases). The sequenced material came from memory CD4+ T cells sorted from blood. Subset: CD45RA-negative fraction. For the CDR3, the DNA is TGTGCCAGCAGACTCCTGACCGACGACAGCGAGCAGTACTTC. This sequence encodes CASRLLTDDSEQYF.